Listed below are T cell receptor beta chains from one sample, sequenced in a study of tumor-infiltrating lymphocytes in primary liver carcinoma. TCRdb re-called the multiplex PCR reads through MiXCR, storing one row per CDR3 protein. The sample has tens of thousands of distinct CDR3 sequences; 65% to 80% are singletons. Sample: liver tumor tissue from sampling region 1. These receptors were obtained from a middle-aged man with primary liver carcinoma and hepatitis B virus infection. Both conserved end residues are part of each CDR3. A D gene is named only where the DNA matches it firmly. Clone size is not always given. Where it is, it says once, few, many or a class for expanded clones.

size: .; V: TRBV5-1; D: .; J: TRBJ2-1; DNA: TGCGCCGGCAGGAGGAAGGATGAGCAGTTCTTC; CDR3: CAGRRKDEQFF
size: .; V: TRBV12-3/TRBV12-4; D: TRBD2; J: TRBJ2-3; DNA: TGTGCCTGCAGACCAACGACTAGCGGTATTTACACAGATACGCAGTACTTT; CDR3: CACRPTTSGIYTDTQYF
size: .; V: TRBV12-3/TRBV12-4; D: .; J: TRBJ2-2; DNA: TGTGCCAGCAGCATAGGGACCGGGGAGCTGTTTTTT; CDR3: CASSIGTGELFF
size: .; V: TRBV29-1; D: .; J: TRBJ2-3; DNA: TGCAGCGCCAGCCCGCTATTGGCTGAATCCACAAATACGCAGTATTTT; CDR3: CSASPLLAESTNTQYF
size: .; V: TRBV11-1; D: TRBD2; J: TRBJ2-3; DNA: TGTGCCAGCAGCCTCGGGACTAGCACACGGACAGATATGCAGTATTTT; CDR3: CASSLGTSTRTDMQYF
size: .; V: TRBV5-5; D: TRBD1; J: TRBJ1-5; DNA: TGTGCCAACAGCTGGGGGACAGGGGTGCAGCCCCAGCATTTT; CDR3: CANSWGTGVQPQHF
size: many; V: TRBV10-3; D: .; J: TRBJ2-3; DNA: TGTGCCATCAGTGGGGGCGCAGGTACAGATACGCAGTATTTT; CDR3: CAISGGAGTDTQYF
size: .; V: TRBV29-1; D: TRBD1; J: TRBJ1-2; DNA: TGCAGCGTAGCCGGGACAGAGGGCGCTGTCTATGGCTACACCTTC; CDR3: CSVAGTEGAVYGYTF
size: .; V: TRBV29-1; D: .; J: TRBJ2-1; DNA: TGCAGCGCTCTGAGGGGAACAGGGAACAGTGAGCAGTTCTTC; CDR3: CSALRGTGNSEQFF
size: many; V: TRBV6-6; D: TRBD2; J: TRBJ2-1; DNA: TGTGCCAGCCGGAGCGGGAGTCAAAACAATGAGCAGTTCTTC; CDR3: CASRSGSQNNEQFF
size: .; V: TRBV6-1; D: TRBD2; J: TRBJ2-6; DNA: TGTGCCAGCAGGCCTAGCGGGAGGGGGGGGGCCAACGTCCTGACTTTC; CDR3: CASRPSGRGGANVLTF
size: .; V: TRBV4-1; D: .; J: TRBJ2-7; DNA: TGCGCCAGCGGCCAGCTTCTTCTTGCCCTACCGGACAAACTTGATTCCTACGAGCAGTACTTC; CDR3: CASGQLLLALPDKLDSYEQYF
size: .; V: TRBV11-2; D: .; J: TRBJ2-2; DNA: TGTGCCAGCAGCTTAGTCGGGCGGTGCACCGGGGAGCTGTTTTTC; CDR3: CASSLVGRCTGELFF
size: .; V: TRBV6-1; D: .; J: TRBJ1-2; DNA: TGTGCCAGAAGGCGGGACGACTATGGCTACACCTTC; CDR3: CARRRDDYGYTF
size: once; V: TRBV11-1; D: .; J: TRBJ2-7; DNA: TGCGCCAGCAGCTTTAACGGACAGTTCTCCTACGAGCAGTACTTC; CDR3: CASSFNGQFSYEQYF
size: .; V: TRBV29-1; D: TRBD1; J: TRBJ1-1; DNA: TGCAGCGTTCGACAGGGCCTAAACACTGAAGCTTTCTTT; CDR3: CSVRQGLNTEAFF
size: .; V: TRBV4-1; D: TRBD2; J: TRBJ2-4; DNA: TGCGCCAACAGCCAAGTTCCCGGGACTAGCGCCGCCAAAAACATTCAGTACTTC; CDR3: CANSQVPGTSAAKNIQYF